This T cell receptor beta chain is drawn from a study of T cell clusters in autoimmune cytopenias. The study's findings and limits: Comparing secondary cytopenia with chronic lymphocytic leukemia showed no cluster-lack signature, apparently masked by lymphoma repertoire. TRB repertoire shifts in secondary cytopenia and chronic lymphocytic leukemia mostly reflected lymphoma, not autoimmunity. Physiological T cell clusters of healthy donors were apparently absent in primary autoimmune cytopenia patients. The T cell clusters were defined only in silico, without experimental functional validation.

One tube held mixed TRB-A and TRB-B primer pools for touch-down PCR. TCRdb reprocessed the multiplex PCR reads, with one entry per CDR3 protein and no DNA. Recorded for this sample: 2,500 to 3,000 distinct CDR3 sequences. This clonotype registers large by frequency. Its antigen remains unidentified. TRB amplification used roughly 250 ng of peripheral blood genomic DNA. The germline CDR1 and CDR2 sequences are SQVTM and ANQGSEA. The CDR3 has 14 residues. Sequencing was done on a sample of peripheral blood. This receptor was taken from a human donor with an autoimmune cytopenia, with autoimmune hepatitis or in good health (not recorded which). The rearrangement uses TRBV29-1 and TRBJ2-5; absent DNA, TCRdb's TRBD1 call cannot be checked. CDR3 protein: CSVGPEGGGETQYF.